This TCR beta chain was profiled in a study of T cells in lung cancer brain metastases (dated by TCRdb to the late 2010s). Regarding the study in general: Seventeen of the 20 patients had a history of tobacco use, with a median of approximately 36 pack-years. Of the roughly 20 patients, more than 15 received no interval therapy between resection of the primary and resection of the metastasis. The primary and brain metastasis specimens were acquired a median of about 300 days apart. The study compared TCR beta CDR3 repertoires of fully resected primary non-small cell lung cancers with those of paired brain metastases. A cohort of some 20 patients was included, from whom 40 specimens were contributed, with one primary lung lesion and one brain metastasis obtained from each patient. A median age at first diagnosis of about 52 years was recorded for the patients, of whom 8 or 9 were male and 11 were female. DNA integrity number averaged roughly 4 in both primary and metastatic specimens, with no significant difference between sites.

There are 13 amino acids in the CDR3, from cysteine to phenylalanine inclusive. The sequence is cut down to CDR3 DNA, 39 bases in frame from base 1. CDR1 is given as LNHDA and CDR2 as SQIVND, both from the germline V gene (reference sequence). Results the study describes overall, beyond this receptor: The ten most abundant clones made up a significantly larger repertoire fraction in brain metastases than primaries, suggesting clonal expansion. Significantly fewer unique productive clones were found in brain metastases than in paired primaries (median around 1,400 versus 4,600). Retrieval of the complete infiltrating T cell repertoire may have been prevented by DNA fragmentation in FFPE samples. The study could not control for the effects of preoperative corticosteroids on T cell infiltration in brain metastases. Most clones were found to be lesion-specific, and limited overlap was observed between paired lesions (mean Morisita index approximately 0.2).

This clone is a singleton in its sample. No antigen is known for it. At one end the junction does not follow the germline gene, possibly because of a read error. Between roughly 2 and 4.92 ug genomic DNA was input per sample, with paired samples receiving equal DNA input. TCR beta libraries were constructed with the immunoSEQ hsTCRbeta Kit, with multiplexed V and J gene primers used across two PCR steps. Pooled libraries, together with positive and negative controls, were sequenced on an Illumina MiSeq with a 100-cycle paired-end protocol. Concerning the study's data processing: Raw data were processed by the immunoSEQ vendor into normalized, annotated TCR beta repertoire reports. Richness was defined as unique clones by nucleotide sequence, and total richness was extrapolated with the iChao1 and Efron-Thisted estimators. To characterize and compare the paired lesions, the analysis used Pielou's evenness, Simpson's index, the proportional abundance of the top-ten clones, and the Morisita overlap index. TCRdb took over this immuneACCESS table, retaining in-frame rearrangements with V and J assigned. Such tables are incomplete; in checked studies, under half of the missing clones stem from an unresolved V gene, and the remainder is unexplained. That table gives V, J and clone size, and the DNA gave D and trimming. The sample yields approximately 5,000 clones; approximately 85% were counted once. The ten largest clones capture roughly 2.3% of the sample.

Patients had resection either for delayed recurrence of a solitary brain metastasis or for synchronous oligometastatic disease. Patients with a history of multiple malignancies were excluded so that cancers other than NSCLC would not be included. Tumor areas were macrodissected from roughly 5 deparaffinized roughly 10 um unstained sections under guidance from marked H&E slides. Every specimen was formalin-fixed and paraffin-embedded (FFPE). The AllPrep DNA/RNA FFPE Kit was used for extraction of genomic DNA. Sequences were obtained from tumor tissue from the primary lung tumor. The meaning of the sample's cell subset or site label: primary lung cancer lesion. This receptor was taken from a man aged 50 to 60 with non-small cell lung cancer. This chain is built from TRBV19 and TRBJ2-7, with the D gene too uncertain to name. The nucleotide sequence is TGTGCCAGTAGTACAGAACGTGCCTACGAGCAGTATTTC. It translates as CASSTERAYEQYF.